This T cell receptor beta chain was identified in a study of graft-versus-host responses after intestinal transplantation. Across the whole study: Anti-thymocyte globulin induction was given to all recipients, followed by tacrolimus and steroids for around three years. Study findings and constraints: The study found high graft-versus-host to host-versus-graft clonal ratios in allografts of patients with graft-donor T cell macrochimerism.

Some clones are missing from TCRdb's copy, which holds only in-frame ones; the method was immunoSEQ multiplex PCR. Here the sample spans approximately 100,000 clones, approximately 94% being singletons. With regard to this clone: The target antigen is unknown.

This material consisted of unstimulated CD8+ T cells sorted from spleen or lymph node cells, taken before intestinal transplant. The source of this sequence is a human donor who received an intestinal transplant.

The CDR3 loop reads CASSQVTGKAGYTF. The CDR3 DNA reads as TGCGCCAGCAGCCAAGTCACAGGGAAAGCTGGCTACACCTTC. The J gene is TRBJ1-2, the V gene TRBV4-1; D is perhaps TRBD1 (6 bases). This CDR3 region has 14 residues. Trimming took off 1 base at V and 7 bases at J, with 13 bases between the two ends. Germline V gene lookup returns CDR1 MGHRA and CDR2 YSYEKL.